The 25 T cell receptor beta chains below were found in one sample sequenced in a study of blood T cell repertoires in COVID-19. Assay used: immunoSEQ multiplex PCR; TCRdb lists only in-frame clones, some missing. The repertoire holds tens of thousands of clones, with approximately 83% as singletons. Input material: peripheral blood. These receptor sequences come from a man older than 75 with active or convalescent COVID-19.

The chain couples TRBV6-1 to TRBJ1-3; TRBD1 matches at 7 bases. The junction had 8 bases not matched to a gene; V was cut back by 3 bases and J by 0 bases. The germline V gene has CDR1 MNHNS and CDR2 SASEGT. The CDR3 totals 17 residues. The CDR3 DNA sequence: TGTGCCAGCAGTGATCCGGGACAGCCGAACTCTGGAAACACCATATATTTT. Translated: CASSDPGQPNSGNTIYF.

This chain connects TRBV5-5 to TRBJ1-6; a weak D match, TRBD1 (6 bases). Deletions cut 3 bases from V and 11 bases from J, with 18 bases between. CDR3 length equals 15 residues. CDR1 and CDR2 from the germline V gene are SGHKS and YYEKEE (reference sequence). The CDR3 reads CASSSLTGSITPLHF. CDR3 DNA: TGTGCCAGCAGCTCGCTTACAGGGTCAATTACACCCCTCCACTTT.

This chain links TRBV25-1 with TRBJ2-5; TRBD1 matches 8 bases. J lost 3 bases, V lost 8 bases, and 8 bases had no gene match. The CDR3 is 14 residues long. Germline values: CDR1 MGHDK, CDR2 SYGVNS. Here the CDR3 reads CASARTGLKETQYF. The CDR3 DNA is TGTGCCAGCGCTCGGACAGGGTTAAAAGAGACCCAGTACTTC.

The CDR3 DNA reads TGTGCCAGCAGGTACTCCCAGGGTGGCAATCAGCCCCAGCATTTT. Its protein product is CASRYSQGGNQPQHF. This rearrangement joins TRBV28 to TRBJ1-5; tentatively, D is TRBD1 (5 bases). Per the germline V gene, CDR1 is MDHEN and CDR2 is SYDVKM. This CDR3 contains 15 residues. V was pared by 6 bases and J by 2 bases, with 14 bases between.

The rearrangement joins TRBV5-1 to TRBJ2-7; D might be TRBD1 (8 bases). The CDR3 consists of 15 residues. Per germline, CDR1 SGHRS and CDR2 YFSETQ. Trimming removed 4 bases from V and 1 base from J, with 15 bases in between. CDR3 amino acids: CASSPRGTGSYEQYF. The CDR3 coding sequence is TGCGCCAGCAGCCCGCGGGGGACAGGTTCCTACGAGCAGTACTTC.

The chain couples TRBV20-1 to TRBJ2-1, with a tentative D call TRBD2 (6 bases). The CDR3 is 11 residues long. Looked up from germline, CDR1 is DFQATT and CDR2 is SNEGSKA (reference sequence). V lost 6 bases and J 4 bases, leaving 7 bases between the germline ends. Written as DNA, the CDR3 is TGCAGTGCGGGGAGGTACAATGAGCAGTTCTTC. Translation: CSAGRYNEQFF.

The chain links TRBV5-5 to TRBJ2-2; TRBD2 matches 9 bases. After removal of 4 bases from V and 1 base from J, the junction contained 5 bases not matched to a gene. The CDR3 has 16 amino acids. Per germline, CDR1 SGHKS and CDR2 YYEKEE (reference sequence). CDR3 in amino acids: CASSRIAGENTGELFF. The CDR3 DNA is TGTGCCAGCAGCAGAATAGCGGGGGAGAACACCGGGGAGCTGTTTTTT.

The chain is built from TRBV10-3 and TRBJ1-4; perhaps TRBD1 as D (6 bases). Germline V gene sequence: CDR1 ENHRY, CDR2 SYGVKD. V was shortened by 4 bases and J by 5 bases, with 8 bases between the two germline ends. The CDR3 sequence is 13 residues long. CDR3 sequence (DNA): TGTGCCATCAGTGGACAGGAAAATGAAAAACTGTTTTTT. Its translation: CAISGQENEKLFF.

The chain employs TRBV5-5 and TRBJ1-5, with no clear D. CDR3 length: 17 amino acids. Germline V gene data show CDR1 as SGHKS and CDR2 as YYEKEE (reference sequence). Trimming left V 3 bases short and J 1 base short, with 17 bases between. CDR3 in amino acids: CASSSPNSGLSNQPQHF. DNA for the CDR3: TGTGCCAGCAGCTCACCCAACTCAGGATTGAGCAATCAGCCCCAGCATTTT. Based on the CDR3 plus reference TRBV5-5 and TRBJ1-5, the full variable domain is DAGVTQSPTHLIKTRGQQVTLRCSPISGHKSVSWYQQVLGQGPQFIFQYYEKEERGRGNFPDRFSARQFPNYSSELNVNALLLGDSALYLCASSSPNSGLSNQPQHFGDGTRLSIL.

This clone has just a few counts. The chain links TRBV12-3 or TRBV12-4 to TRBJ1-3; the D gene is possibly TRBD1 (5 bases). V dropped 5 bases and J dropped 10 bases, with 15 bases sitting between them. CDR3 length: 13 amino acids. CDR3 residues: CASSPSREGTIYF. CDR3 nucleotide sequence: TGTGCCAGCAGTCCCTCCAGGGAAGGGACCATATATTTT.

This clone was seen only a few times. The CDR3 here is CASSYSSDVLQYF. Here the CDR3 DNA reads TGTGCCAGCAGTTACTCAAGCGACGTCCTTCAGTACTTC. The chain links TRBV6-5 to TRBJ2-4; D gene uncertain. The CDR3 sequence is 13 residues long. Trimming cost V 0 bases and J 11 bases, with 11 bases left between them. CDR1 and CDR2 (germline): MNHEY, SVGAGI.

This clone was detected only a few times. The chain uses TRBV28 and TRBJ1-5, with TRBD1 as a possible D gene (5 bases). The CDR3 runs to 15 residues. V lost 5 bases and J 6 bases, leaving 17 bases between the germline ends. Germline V gene data show CDR1 as MDHEN and CDR2 as SYDVKM. This chain's CDR3 is CASSGIIQGTQPQHF. The CDR3 bases are TGTGCCAGCAGTGGGATCATTCAGGGAACTCAGCCCCAGCATTTT.

The V and J genes are TRBV2 and TRBJ1-1; D remains unclear. CDR1 is SNHLY, CDR2 FYNNEI, per germline. The germline V and J ends were trimmed by 2 bases and 2 bases, with 9 bases remaining between them. The CDR3 contains 14 residues. The CDR3 spells CASSERRFNTEAFF. The DNA of the CDR3 is TGTGCCAGCAGTGAACGGAGATTCAACACTGAAGCTTTCTTT. Complete variable domain (other parts from reference TRBV2 and TRBJ1-1): EPEVTQTPSHQVTQMGQEVILRCVPISNHLYFYWYRQILGQKVEFLVSFYNNEISEKSEIFDDQFSVERPDGSNFTLKIRSTKLEDSAMYFCASSERRFNTEAFFGQGTRLTVV.

This chain connects TRBV5-1 to TRBJ1-1; possible D gene TRBD1, 5 bases. Trimming removed 10 bases from V and 3 bases from J, with 25 bases in between. Germline-derived CDR1 and CDR2 are SGHRS and YFSETQ. This CDR3 contains 16 residues. The CDR3 reads CASCGGSHQADTEAFF. The CDR3 DNA is TGCGCCTCCTGCGGGGGGTCTCACCAAGCGGACACTGAAGCTTTCTTT. Based on the CDR3 plus reference TRBV5-1 and TRBJ1-1, the full variable domain is KAGVTQTPRYLIKTRGQQVTLSCSPISGHRSVSWYQQTPGQGLQFLFEYFSETQRNKGNFPGRFSGRQFSNSRSEMNVSTLELGDSALYLCASCGGSHQADTEAFFGQGTRLTVV.

The rearrangement joins TRBV5-1 to TRBJ2-3, with unresolved D. This CDR3 has 11 amino acids. From germline, CDR1 is SGHRS and CDR2 YFSETQ. Deletions cut 5 bases from V and 6 bases from J, with 7 bases between. DNA for the CDR3: TGCGCCAGCAGTCTCAGGGATACGCAGTATTTT. It is translated as CASSLRDTQYF.

The chain combines TRBV18 with TRBJ1-2; D remains unclear. V lost 2 bases and J 5 bases, leaving 9 bases between the germline ends. This CDR3 comprises 13 residues. Per germline, CDR1 KGHSH and CDR2 LQKENI. This CDR3 reads CASSPVGRYGYTF. The CDR3 nucleotides are TGTGCCAGCTCACCAGTAGGGAGATATGGCTACACCTTC.

V gene TRBV3-1 (or the pseudogene TRBV3-2) combines with J gene TRBJ2-3; 9 bases fit TRBD2. CDR3 length: 15 amino acids. The germline V gene has CDR1 LGHDT and CDR2 YNNKEL (reference sequence). The J segment lost 5 bases and the V segment lost 1 base, leaving 4 bases of the junction unmatched. CDR3 region: CASSQGGGRGDTQYF. The CDR3 nucleotides read TGTGCCAGCAGCCAAGGGGGCGGGAGGGGAGATACGCAGTATTTT.

This chain uses TRBV12-3 or TRBV12-4 with TRBJ1-5, with 8 bases identical to TRBD1. This CDR3 is built from 12 residues. The V segment lost 3 bases and the J segment 9 bases; nucleotides outside the gene matches: 1. Here the CDR3 reads CASSFGQGPQHF. CDR3 DNA: TGTGCCAGCAGTTTCGGACAGGGGCCCCAGCATTTT.

This clone was found many times. This chain connects TRBV5-4 to TRBJ2-1, with D tentatively TRBD2 (5 bases). V lost 4 bases and J 0 bases, leaving 14 bases between the germline ends. Germline-derived CDR1 and CDR2 are SGHNT and YYREEE (reference sequence). The CDR3 has 16 amino acids. CDR3: CASSGGGQSSYNEQFF. The CDR3, as DNA: TGTGCCAGCAGCGGAGGCGGGCAGAGCTCCTACAATGAGCAGTTCTTC.

The genes are TRBV7-2 and TRBJ2-1, with 12 bases identical to TRBD2. Losses at the gene ends were 1 base for V and 10 bases for J; bases not matched to a gene: 11. CDR1 and CDR2 (germline): SGHTA, FQGNSA. The CDR3 has 17 amino acids. In DNA, the CDR3 is TGTGCCAGCAGCTTAGTGAGGGCTAGCGGGAGGGCCAGGGAGCAGTTCTTC. It codes for CASSLVRASGRAREQFF.

The chain is built from TRBV7-9 and TRBJ1-1, with TRBD1 matching 7 bases. The CDR3 loop spans 14 amino acids. Germline V gene sequence: CDR1 SEHNR, CDR2 FQNEAQ (reference sequence). After removal of 4 bases from V and 6 bases from J, the junction contained 8 bases not matched to a gene. This CDR3 is CASSSLQGWAEAFF. CDR3 DNA sequence: TGTGCCAGCAGCTCCCTACAGGGGTGGGCTGAAGCTTTCTTT.

The chain couples TRBV14 to TRBJ2-5; 10 bases line up with TRBD2. CDR1 and CDR2 from the germline V gene are SGHDN and FVKESK. V gave up 3 bases and J gave up 3 bases; unmatched junction bases: 10. The CDR3 covers 17 residues. Here the CDR3 reads CASSQIRTSGTKETQYF. The CDR3 coding sequence is TGTGCCAGCAGCCAGATACGGACTAGCGGTACTAAAGAGACCCAGTACTTC.

V is TRBV5-1 and J is TRBJ1-3, with TRBD1 matching 12 bases. Germline V gene lookup returns CDR1 SGHRS and CDR2 YFSETQ. V dropped 4 bases and J dropped 2; count of bases not matched to a gene: 4. The CDR3 spans 16 residues. For the CDR3, the DNA is TGCGCCAGCAGCCCCGGGACAGGGGGCGCTGGAAACACCATATATTTT. It specifies CASSPGTGGAGNTIYF.

This clone came up a few times. The V call is TRBV7-2, the J call TRBJ2-7, with D possibly matching TRBD1 (6 bases). Looked up from germline, CDR1 is SGHTA and CDR2 is FQGNSA. Deletions cut 7 bases from V and 4 bases from J, with 20 bases between. The CDR3 is 15 residues long. CDR3 region: CASIKLGQANYEQYF. CDR3 coding DNA: TGTGCCAGCATAAAATTGGGACAAGCCAATTACGAGCAGTACTTC.

The chain links TRBV11-3 to TRBJ2-1, with D possibly matching TRBD2 (6 bases). The V and J ends lost 1 base and 3 bases respectively, with 10 bases between them. Germline V gene sequence: CDR1 SGHNT, CDR2 YENEEA. This CDR3 is 15 amino acids long. The CDR3: CASSLASALYNEQFF. CDR3 DNA: TGTGCCAGCAGCTTAGCTAGCGCCCTCTACAATGAGCAGTTCTTC.